A selection of T cell receptor beta chains follows, all from one sample in a study of cytotoxic CD8 clonotypes in ibrutinib-treated CLL. Generated by immunoSEQ multiplex PCR, the TCRdb table keeps only in-frame clones and is missing some. The top ten clones hold 7.6% of a sample with 150,000 or so clones, approximately 80% of them seen once. The sequencing used PBMCs, collected after 36 months of ibrutinib treatment. These receptors came from a human donor with chronic lymphocytic leukemia. The conserved cysteine and the conserved F or W are not part of the CDR3 here. The order of the fields is J gene, D gene, V gene, CDR3 protein. D genes are given only for firm matches.

>TRBJ1-5|.|TRBV27
ASSPTLNQPQH
>TRBJ2-5|.|TRBV6-5
ASSLQGNQETQY
>TRBJ2-3|.|TRBV5-5
ASSLLAPDTQY
>TRBJ2-1|TRBD2|TRBV19
ASSTAGGNEQF
>TRBJ2-7|.|TRBV5-1
ASSLAGRAHEQY
>TRBJ2-1|.|TRBV29-1
SVPGQLSSYNEQF
>TRBJ2-6|.|TRBV28
ATDTRQQSSGANVLT
>TRBJ1-1|.|TRBV6-6
ARGRPITF
>TRBJ2-7|.|TRBV6-6
ASSYSQNALYEQY
>TRBJ2-7|TRBD1|TRBV27
ASSMRGTGGRLISSYEQY
>TRBJ2-7|TRBD1|TRBV6-5
AGDREDEQY
>TRBJ2-3|.|TRBV6-1
ASSDLGGPDTDTQY
>TRBJ2-5|.|TRBV5-1
ASTIALGETQY
>TRBJ2-3|.|TRBV5-1
ASSYSGPSFTDTQY
>TRBJ1-5|.|TRBV28
ASKDRWNQPQH
>TRBJ2-7|TRBD2|TRBV18
ASSALAGYEQY
>TRBJ2-1|TRBD1|TRBV30
AWSVRGTGEQF
>TRBJ2-1|TRBD2|TRBV11-2
ASSFFAGVYNEQF
>TRBJ2-5|.|TRBV18
ASSPEETQY
>TRBJ1-4|.|TRBV7-9
ASSPSRGRGEKLF
>TRBJ1-6|TRBD1|TRBV18
ASSNQGGTGVSPLH
>TRBJ1-6|TRBD1|TRBV5-6
ASRWGQNNSPLH
>TRBJ1-1|.|TRBV19
ASSRIQGPYTEAF
>TRBJ1-1|.|TRBV7-6
ASSKGGSMNTEAF
>TRBJ1-2|TRBD1|TRBV5-4
ASSPDRNYGYT
>TRBJ2-5|.|TRBV2
ASSRAETQY
>TRBJ2-7|.|TRBV5-6
ASSTDGVEQY
>TRBJ1-1|.|TRBV2
ASSDGIEAF
>TRBJ1-1|.|TRBV6-5
ASTYGGGNTEAF
>TRBJ2-7|.|TRBV11-3
ASSGIDSLGNEEQY
>TRBJ2-7|TRBD2|TRBV5-1
ASSLASVGFAGGTYEQY
>TRBJ2-3|.|TRBV12-5
ASGKTGTPTDTQY
>TRBJ1-1|.|TRBV6-1
ASREQGSTEAF
>TRBJ2-5|.|TRBV27
ASQETQY
>TRBJ1-4|.|TRBV18
ASSPIATDNEKLF
>TRBJ2-2|.|TRBV27
ASSLELRGNTGELF
>TRBJ1-2|.|TRBV19
ASSRQDVYGYT
>TRBJ1-5|.|TRBV10-3
AISESRSVGGGGQPQH
>TRBJ2-2|TRBD1|TRBV2
ASSPGTANTGELF
>TRBJ2-3|.|TRBV30
AWSVKGAIGDTQY
>TRBJ2-7|.|TRBV7-3
ASSLVTRGYEQY